This T cell receptor beta chain was sequenced during a study of OX40 agonist ivuxolimab in advanced cancers. Study-wide context: Patients received the agonistic anti-OX40 (CD134) antibody ivuxolimab. Enrolled patients in dose escalation had cancers that were hepatocellular carcinoma, melanoma, renal cell or head and neck cancer.

The assay was immunoSEQ multiplex PCR, and TCRdb's table has in-frame clones only and misses some. The sample holds more than 25,000 clones, more than 75% seen once. As for this clone: Its antigen is still unknown. Additional DNA sequences in this sample encode the identical CDR3.

General observations from the study: The authors also found low normalized T-cell clonal expansion in some nonresponders.

The CDR3 consists of 10 residues. CDR1 is GTSNPN and CDR2 is SVGIG in the germline V gene (reference sequence). Trimming shortened V by 3 bases and J by 5 bases, and 4 bases separated the two germline ends. The specimen comprised CD4+ or CD8+ T cells sorted from blood, sampled in a trial of the OX40 agonist ivuxolimab. This TCR came from an adult with an advanced solid tumor such as melanoma, head and neck, liver or kidney cancer. The gene calls are TRBV30 and TRBJ1-2; no firm D call. The CDR3 protein is CAWSGYGYTF. Written as DNA, the CDR3 is TGTGCCTGGAGCGGGTATGGCTACACCTTC.